This TCR beta chain was recovered during a study of neurological immune-mediated disorders. Germline CDR1 and CDR2: SGHTA and FQGNSA. This CDR3 has 19 residues. J was trimmed by 9 bases and V by 3 bases; bases with no gene match: 21. Using its own MiXCR run on the 5' RACE reads, TCRdb lists one record per CDR3 protein. The repertoire has roughly 56,000 distinct CDR3 sequences, more than 9.5% of them found once; the top ten carry about 1.7%. The sample holds many counts of this clonotype. The sequencing input was PBMCs. This receptor was taken from a man in his sixties in good health. This sequence joins TRBV7-2 and TRBJ2-3; the match to TRBD2 covers 10 bases. Written as DNA, the CDR3 is TGTGCCAGCAGCTTTTCCTTAGCGGGGGGAACTACCAGCCCTAGGACGCAGTATTTT. Amino acids: CASSFSLAGGTTSPRTQYF.